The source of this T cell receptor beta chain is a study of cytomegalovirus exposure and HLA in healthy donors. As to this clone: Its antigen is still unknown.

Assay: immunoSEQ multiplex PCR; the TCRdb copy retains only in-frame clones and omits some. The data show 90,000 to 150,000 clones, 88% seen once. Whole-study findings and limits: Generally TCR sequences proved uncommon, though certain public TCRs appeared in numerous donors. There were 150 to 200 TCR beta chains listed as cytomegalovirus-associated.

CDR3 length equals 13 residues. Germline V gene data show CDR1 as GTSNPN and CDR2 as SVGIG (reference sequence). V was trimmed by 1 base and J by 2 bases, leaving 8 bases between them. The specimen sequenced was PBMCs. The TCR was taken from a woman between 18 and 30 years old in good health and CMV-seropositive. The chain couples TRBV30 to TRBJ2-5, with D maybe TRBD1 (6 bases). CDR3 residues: CAWSGGLQETQYF. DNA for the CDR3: TGTGCCTGGAGTGGGGGGCTACAAGAGACCCAGTACTTC.